What follows describes a single TCR beta chain. The CDR3 contains 15 residues. In germline, CDR1 is SEHNR, CDR2 FQNEAQ (reference sequence). V dropped 5 bases and J dropped 2 bases, with 14 bases sitting between them. The authors' processing: Reference gene primer amplification in the assay estimated nucleated cell counts. The assay was immunoSEQ multiplex PCR, and TCRdb's table has in-frame clones only and misses some. That table supplies the V and J calls and clone size; D and trimming were determined from the DNA. The sample lists roughly 80,000 clones; roughly 90% were seen once. These data belong to a study of blood T cell repertoires in COVID-19.

This chain joins TRBV7-9 and TRBJ2-3, with D perhaps matching TRBD2 (6 bases). The specimen sequenced was peripheral blood. The TCR sequence derives from a woman older than 75 with acute or convalescent COVID-19. The CDR3 DNA sequence: TGTGCCAGCAGCCCCGGGACTGATGACACAGATACGCAGTATTTT. It yields the protein CASSPGTDDTDTQYF.